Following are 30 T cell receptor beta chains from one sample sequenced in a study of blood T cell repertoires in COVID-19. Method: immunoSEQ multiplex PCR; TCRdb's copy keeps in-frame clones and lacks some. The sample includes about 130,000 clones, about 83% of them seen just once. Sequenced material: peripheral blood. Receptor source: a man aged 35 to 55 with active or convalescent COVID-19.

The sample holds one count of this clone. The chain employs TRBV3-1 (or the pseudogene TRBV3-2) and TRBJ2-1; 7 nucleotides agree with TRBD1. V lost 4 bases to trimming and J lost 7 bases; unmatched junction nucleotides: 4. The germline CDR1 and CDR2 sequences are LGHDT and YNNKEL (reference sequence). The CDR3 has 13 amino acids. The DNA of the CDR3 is TGTGCCAGCAGCCGACAGGGAAGGAATGAGCAGTTCTTC. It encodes CASSRQGRNEQFF.

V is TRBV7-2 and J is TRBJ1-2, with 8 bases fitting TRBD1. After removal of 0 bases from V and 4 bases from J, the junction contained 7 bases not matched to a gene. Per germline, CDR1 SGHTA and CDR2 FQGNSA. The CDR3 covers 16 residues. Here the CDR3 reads CASSLAPGQAGYGYTF. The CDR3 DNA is TGTGCCAGCAGCTTAGCACCGGGACAGGCGGGCTATGGCTACACCTTC.

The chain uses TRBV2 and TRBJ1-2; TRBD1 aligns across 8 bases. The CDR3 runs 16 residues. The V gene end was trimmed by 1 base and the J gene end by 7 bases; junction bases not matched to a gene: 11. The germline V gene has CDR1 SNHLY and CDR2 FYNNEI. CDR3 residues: CASSEEGQARQGGYTF. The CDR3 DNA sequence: TGTGCCAGCAGTGAAGAGGGACAGGCACGACAGGGTGGCTACACCTTC.

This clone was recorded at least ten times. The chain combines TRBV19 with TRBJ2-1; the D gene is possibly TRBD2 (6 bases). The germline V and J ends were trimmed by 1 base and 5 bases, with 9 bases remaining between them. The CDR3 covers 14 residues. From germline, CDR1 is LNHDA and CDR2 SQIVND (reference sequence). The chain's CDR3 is CASSIGRTNNEQFF. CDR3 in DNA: TGTGCCAGTAGTATAGGGAGGACTAACAATGAGCAGTTCTTC.

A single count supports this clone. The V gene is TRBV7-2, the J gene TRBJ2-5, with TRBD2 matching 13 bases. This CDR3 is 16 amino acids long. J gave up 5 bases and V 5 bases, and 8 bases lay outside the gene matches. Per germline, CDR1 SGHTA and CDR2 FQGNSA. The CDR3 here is CASSPTSGGAWETQYF. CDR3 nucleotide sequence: TGTGCCAGCAGCCCCACTAGCGGGGGGGCGTGGGAGACCCAGTACTTC.

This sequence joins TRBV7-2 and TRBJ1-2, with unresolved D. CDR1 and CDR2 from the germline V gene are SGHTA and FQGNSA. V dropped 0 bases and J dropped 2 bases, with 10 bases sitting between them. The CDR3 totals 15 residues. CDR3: CASSLAGLGNYGYTF. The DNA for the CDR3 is TGTGCCAGCAGCTTAGCTGGGCTTGGGAACTATGGCTACACCTTC. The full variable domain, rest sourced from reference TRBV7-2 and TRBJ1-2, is GAGVSQSPSNKVTEKGKDVELRCDPISGHTALYWYRQSLGQGLEFLIYFQGNSAPDKSGLPSDRFSAERTGGSVSTLTIQRTQQEDSAVYLCASSLAGLGNYGYTFGSGTRLTVV.

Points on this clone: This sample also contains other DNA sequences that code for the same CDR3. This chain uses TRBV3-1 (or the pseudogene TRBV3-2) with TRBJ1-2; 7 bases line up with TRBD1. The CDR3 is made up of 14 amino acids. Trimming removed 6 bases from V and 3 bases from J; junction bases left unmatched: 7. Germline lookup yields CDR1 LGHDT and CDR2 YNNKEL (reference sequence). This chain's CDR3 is CASRREGTDYGYTF. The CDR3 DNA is TGTGCCAGCAGGAGAGAGGGGACAGACTATGGCTACACCTTC.

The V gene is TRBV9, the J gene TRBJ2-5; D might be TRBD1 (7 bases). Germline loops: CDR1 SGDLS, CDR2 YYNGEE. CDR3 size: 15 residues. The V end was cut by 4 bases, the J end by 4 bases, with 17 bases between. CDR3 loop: CASSSVGQGGETQYF. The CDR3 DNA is TGTGCCAGCAGCTCTGTGGGGCAGGGGGGAGAGACCCAGTACTTC.

The CDR3 DNA is TGTGCCAGCAGCCAAGATCACAGGGAAGAGACCCAGTACTTC. This sequence encodes CASSQDHREETQYF. The genes are TRBV3-1 (or the pseudogene TRBV3-2) and TRBJ2-5, with TRBD1 as a possible D gene (6 bases). Trimming left V 0 bases short and J 3 bases short, with 8 bases between. This CDR3 spans 14 amino acids. Germline CDR1 reads LGHDT; CDR2 reads YNNKEL (reference sequence).

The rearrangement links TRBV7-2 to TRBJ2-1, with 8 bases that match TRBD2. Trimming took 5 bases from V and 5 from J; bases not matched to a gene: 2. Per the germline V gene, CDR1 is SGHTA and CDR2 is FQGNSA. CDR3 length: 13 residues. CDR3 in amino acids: CASSPSGHNEQFF. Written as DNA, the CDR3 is TGTGCCAGCAGCCCTAGCGGGCACAATGAGCAGTTCTTC.

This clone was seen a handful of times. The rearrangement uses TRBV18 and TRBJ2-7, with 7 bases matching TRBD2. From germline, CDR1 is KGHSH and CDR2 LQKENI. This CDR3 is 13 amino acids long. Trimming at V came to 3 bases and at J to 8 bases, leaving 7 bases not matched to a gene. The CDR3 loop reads CASSPPAGVKQYF. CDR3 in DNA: TGTGCCAGCTCACCGCCGGCGGGGGTTAAGCAGTACTTC.

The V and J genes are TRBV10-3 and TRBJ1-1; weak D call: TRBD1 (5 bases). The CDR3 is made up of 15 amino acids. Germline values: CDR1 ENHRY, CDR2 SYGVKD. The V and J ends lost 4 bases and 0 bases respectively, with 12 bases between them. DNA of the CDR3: TGTGCCATCAGTGCGCAGGGCACTATGAACACTGAAGCTTTCTTT. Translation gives CAISAQGTMNTEAFF.

For the CDR3, the DNA is TGTGCCAGCTCACCACCTTCCGGGGGGTCGAGGGAAAAACTGTTTTTT. Translation: CASSPPSGGSREKLFF. V usage is TRBV18 and J usage is TRBJ1-4; the D gene is possibly TRBD1 (5 bases). Germline assignment: CDR1 KGHSH and CDR2 LQKENI. CDR3 length: 16 residues. Deletions cut 0 bases from V and 8 bases from J, with 16 bases between.

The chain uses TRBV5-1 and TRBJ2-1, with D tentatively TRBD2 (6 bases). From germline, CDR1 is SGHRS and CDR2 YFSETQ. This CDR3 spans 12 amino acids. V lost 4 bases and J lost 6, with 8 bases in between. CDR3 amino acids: CASSRDFNEQFF. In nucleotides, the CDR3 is TGCGCCAGCAGCCGGGACTTCAATGAGCAGTTCTTC.

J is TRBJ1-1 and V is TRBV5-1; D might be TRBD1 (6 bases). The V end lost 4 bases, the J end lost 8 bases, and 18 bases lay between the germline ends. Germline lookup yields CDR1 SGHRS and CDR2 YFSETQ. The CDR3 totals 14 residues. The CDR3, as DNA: TGCGCCAGCAGCCCGACCGGACAGTCGGGAGAAGCTTTCTTT. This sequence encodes CASSPTGQSGEAFF.

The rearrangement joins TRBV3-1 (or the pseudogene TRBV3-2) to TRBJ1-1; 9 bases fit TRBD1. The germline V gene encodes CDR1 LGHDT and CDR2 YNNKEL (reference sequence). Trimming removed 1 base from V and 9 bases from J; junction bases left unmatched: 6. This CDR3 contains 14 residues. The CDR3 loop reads CASSQGGGQGKAFF. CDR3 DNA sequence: TGTGCCAGCAGCCAAGGGGGGGGACAGGGAAAAGCTTTCTTT.

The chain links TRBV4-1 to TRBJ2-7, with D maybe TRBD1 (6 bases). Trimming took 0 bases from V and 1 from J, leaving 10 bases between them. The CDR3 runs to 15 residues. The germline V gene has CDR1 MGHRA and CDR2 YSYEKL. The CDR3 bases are TGCGCCAGCAGCCAAGAGAGACAGGCGTCCTACGAGCAGTACTTC. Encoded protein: CASSQERQASYEQYF.

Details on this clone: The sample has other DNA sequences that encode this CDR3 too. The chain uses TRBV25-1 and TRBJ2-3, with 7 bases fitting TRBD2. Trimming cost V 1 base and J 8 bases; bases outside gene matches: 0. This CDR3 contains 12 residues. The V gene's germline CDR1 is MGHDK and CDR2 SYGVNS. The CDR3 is CASSEWGGTQYF. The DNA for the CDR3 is TGTGCCAGCAGTGAATGGGGGGGTACGCAGTATTTT. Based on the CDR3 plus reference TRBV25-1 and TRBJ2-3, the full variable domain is EADIYQTPRYLVIGTGKKITLECSQTMGHDKMYWYQQDPGMELHLIHYSYGVNSTEKGDLSSESTVSRIRTEHFPLTLESARPSHTSQYLCASSEWGGTQYFGPGTRLTVL.

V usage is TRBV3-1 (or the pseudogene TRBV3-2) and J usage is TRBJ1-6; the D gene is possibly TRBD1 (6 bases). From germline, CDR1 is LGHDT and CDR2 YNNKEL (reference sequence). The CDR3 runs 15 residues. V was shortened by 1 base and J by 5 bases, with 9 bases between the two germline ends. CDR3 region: CASSQADRDNSPLHF. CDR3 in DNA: TGTGCCAGCAGCCAAGCGGACAGAGATAATTCACCCCTCCACTTT.

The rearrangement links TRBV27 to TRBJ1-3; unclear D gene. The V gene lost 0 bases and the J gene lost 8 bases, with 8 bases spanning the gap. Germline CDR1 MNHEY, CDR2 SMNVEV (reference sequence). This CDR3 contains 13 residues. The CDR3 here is CASSLSARDTIYF. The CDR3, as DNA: TGTGCCAGCAGTTTATCGGCGCGGGACACCATATATTTT.

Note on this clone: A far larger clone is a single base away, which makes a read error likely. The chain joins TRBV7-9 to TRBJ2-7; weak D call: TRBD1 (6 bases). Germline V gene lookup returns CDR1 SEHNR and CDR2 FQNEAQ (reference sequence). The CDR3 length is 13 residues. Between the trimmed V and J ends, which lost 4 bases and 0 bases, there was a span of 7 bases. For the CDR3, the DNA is TGTGCCAGCAGCTCGGACAGCTCCTACGAGCAGTACTTC. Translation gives CASSSDSSYEQYF. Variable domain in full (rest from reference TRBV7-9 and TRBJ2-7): DTGVSQNPRHKITKRGQNVTFRCDPISEHNRLYWYRQTLGQGPEFLTYFQNEAQLEKSRLLSDRFSAERPKGSFSTLEIQRTEQGDSAMYLCASSSDSSYEQYFGPGTRLTVT.

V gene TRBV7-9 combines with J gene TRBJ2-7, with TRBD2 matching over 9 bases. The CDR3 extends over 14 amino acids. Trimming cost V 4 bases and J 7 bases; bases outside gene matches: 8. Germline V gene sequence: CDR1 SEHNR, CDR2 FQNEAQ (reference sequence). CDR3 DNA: TGTGCCAGCAGCTCGGGACTAGCTGTCTTGGAGCAGTACTTC. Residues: CASSSGLAVLEQYF. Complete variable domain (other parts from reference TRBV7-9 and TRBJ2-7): DTGVSQNPRHKITKRGQNVTFRCDPISEHNRLYWYRQTLGQGPEFLTYFQNEAQLEKSRLLSDRFSAERPKGSFSTLEIQRTEQGDSAMYLCASSSGLAVLEQYFGPGTRLTVT.

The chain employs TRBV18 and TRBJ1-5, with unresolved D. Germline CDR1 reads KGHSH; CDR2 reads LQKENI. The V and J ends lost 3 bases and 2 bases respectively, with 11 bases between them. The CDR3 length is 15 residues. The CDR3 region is CASSPGVVGNQPQHF. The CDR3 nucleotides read TGTGCCAGCTCACCCGGGGTGGTGGGCAATCAGCCCCAGCATTTT.

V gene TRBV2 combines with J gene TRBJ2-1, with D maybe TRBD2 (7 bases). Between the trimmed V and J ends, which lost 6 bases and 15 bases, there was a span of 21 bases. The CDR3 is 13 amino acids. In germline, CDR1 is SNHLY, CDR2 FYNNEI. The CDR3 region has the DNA TGTGCCAGCAGAGCCGATATCCCTCGGGGGGCGTTCTTC. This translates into CASRADIPRGAFF.

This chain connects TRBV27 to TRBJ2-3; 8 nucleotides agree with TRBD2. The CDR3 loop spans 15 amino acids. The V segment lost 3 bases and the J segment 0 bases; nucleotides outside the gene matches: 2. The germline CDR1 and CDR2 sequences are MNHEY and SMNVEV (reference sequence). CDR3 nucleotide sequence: TGTGCCAGCAGTTTCAAGCGGGGGAGCACAGATACGCAGTATTTT. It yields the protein CASSFKRGSTDTQYF.

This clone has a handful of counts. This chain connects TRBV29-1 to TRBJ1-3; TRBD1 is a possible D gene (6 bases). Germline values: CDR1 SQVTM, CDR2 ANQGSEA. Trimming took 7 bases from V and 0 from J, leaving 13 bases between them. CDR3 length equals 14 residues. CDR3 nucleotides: TGCAGCGCCGTCGACAGGCCCTCTGGAAACACCATATATTTT. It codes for CSAVDRPSGNTIYF.

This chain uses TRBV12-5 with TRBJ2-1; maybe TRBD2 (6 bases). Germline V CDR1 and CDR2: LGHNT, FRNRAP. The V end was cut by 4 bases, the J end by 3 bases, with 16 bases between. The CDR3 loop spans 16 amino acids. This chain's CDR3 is CASGWTGTQNYNEQFF. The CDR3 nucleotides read TGTGCTAGTGGTTGGACCGGGACTCAAAACTACAATGAGCAGTTCTTC.

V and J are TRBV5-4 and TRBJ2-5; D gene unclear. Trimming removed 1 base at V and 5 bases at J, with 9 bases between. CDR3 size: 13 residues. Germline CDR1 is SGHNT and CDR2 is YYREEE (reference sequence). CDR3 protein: CASSLRQTETQYF. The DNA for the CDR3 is TGTGCCAGCAGCTTGCGGCAGACTGAGACCCAGTACTTC.

The CDR3 DNA is TGTGCCAGCAGGCTCCTGGGGAGCGGGGCTAGAGAGACCCAGTACTTC. This sequence encodes CASRLLGSGARETQYF. The V call is TRBV7-6, the J call TRBJ2-5; 7 bases line up with TRBD2. This CDR3 comprises 16 residues. Germline V gene sequence: CDR1 SGHVS, CDR2 FNYEAQ. V lost 6 bases to trimming and J lost 4 bases; unmatched junction nucleotides: 14. Full variable domain (rest looked up from reference TRBV7-6 and TRBJ2-5): GAGVSQSPRYKVTKRGQDVALRCDPISGHVSLYWYRQALGQGPEFLTYFNYEAQQDKSGLPNDRFSAERPEGSISTLTIQRTEQRDSAMYRCASRLLGSGARETQYFGPGTRLLVL.

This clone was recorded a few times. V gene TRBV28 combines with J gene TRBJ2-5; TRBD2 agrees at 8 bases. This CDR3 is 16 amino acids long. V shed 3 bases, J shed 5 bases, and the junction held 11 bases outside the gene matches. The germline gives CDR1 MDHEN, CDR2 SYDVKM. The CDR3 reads CASSLNYGSGGETQYF. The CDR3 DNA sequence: TGTGCCAGCAGTTTGAATTATGGGTCGGGGGGGGAGACCCAGTACTTC.